This T cell receptor (beta chain) was profiled in a study of cytomegalovirus exposure and HLA in healthy donors. Study-level information: An early release of data contained some 80 million unique TCRs, which came from HLA-typed donors. General study results and limits: Earlier analysis looked at TCR beta V segments, and most were productive about 87% or about 30% of the time.

About this clone: Its antigen is not known.

PCR amplification relied on 60 Vbeta primers (plus 13 Jbeta primers). Study processing details: A follow-up analysis tallied 70 million to 80 million unique TCR beta chains, roughly 11 million shared. TCRdb keeps only in-frame clones here, not all; method: immunoSEQ multiplex PCR. The V and J calls and clone size come from that table; D and trimming were worked out from the DNA. The sample includes about 110,000 clones. Sequenced: PBMCs. This receptor was taken from a man aged 45 to 65 in good health and CMV-seronegative.

CDR3 loop: CASSHIDRPNQPQHF. The CDR3 DNA follows: TGTGCCAGCAGCCACATTGACAGGCCGAATCAGCCCCAGCATTTT. The chain joins TRBV5-4 to TRBJ1-5, with a tentative D call TRBD1 (6 bases). Trimming stripped 4 bases from V and 4 bases from J, with 15 bases between. CDR3 length: 15 amino acids. Germline-derived CDR1 and CDR2 are SGHNT and YYREEE (reference sequence).